The present T cell receptor (beta chain) was sequenced within a study of regulatory T cells in long-lasting Graves disease. In building TCR beta libraries, iRepertoire HTBI primers were used together with Arm-PCR of CDR3 regions. TCRdb reprocessed the multiplex PCR reads via MiXCR and lists one record per CDR3 protein. The sample lists 360,000 or so distinct CDR3 sequences; roughly 24% were seen once. Notes on this clonotype: The antigen is not known.

Time point described: persistent/refractory GD, antithyroid drugs over 5 years with positive TRAb. Scientists built the TCR library using RNA that was extracted from PBMCs. Study-level results: Accuracy may have been reduced by the small sample size. Persistent cases favored TRBV28, TRBJ1-2 and TRBJ2-5.

Trimming took off 2 bases at V and 0 bases at J, with 23 bases between the two ends. Per the germline V gene, CDR1 is DFQATT and CDR2 is SNEGSKA (reference sequence). This CDR3 has 19 amino acids. The sequencing used peripheral blood mononuclear cells (PBMCs), collected when the disease was refractory, from a patient treated with antithyroid drugs. The chain uses TRBV20-1 and TRBJ2-4, with a possible D match to TRBD1 (5 bases). This TCR came from a woman between 40 and 55 years old with Graves disease. The CDR3 protein is CSARSGAGDHKLAKNIQYF. CDR3 nucleotide sequence: TGCAGTGCTAGATCTGGGGCAGGAGATCATAAACTAGCCAAAAACATTCAGTACTTC.